This TCR beta chain was sequenced during a study of blood T cells in healthy people across ages. Study-level results: CMV status of donors was not determined, possibly confounding expanded clonotype changes.

Using a J-beta primer mix together with a sample-barcoded 5' primer, a second PCR was run for roughly 6 to 11 cycles. Via MiXCR, TCRdb re-called the 5' RACE reads, giving one row per CDR3 protein. The sample yields fewer than 2,000,000 distinct CDR3 sequences, 30% to 40% seen once. This clonotype was detected only a few times. Its matching antigen is unknown. With each sample, at least 5 micrograms of total RNA were extracted. The CDR3 contains 14 residues. Germline assignment: CDR1 LGHNA and CDR2 YSLEER. Trimming stripped 3 bases from V and 10 bases from J, with 18 bases between. The sequencing sample was made of blood. The source of this sequence is a human donor in good health. The rearrangement joins TRBV4-3 to TRBJ1-1, with TRBD1 as a possible D gene (5 bases). Here the CDR3 DNA reads TGCGCCAGCAGCCAGGACACCGACAGTCGGTTAGCTTTCTTT. Translated: CASSQDTDSRLAFF.